These T cell receptor beta chains were read from a single sample in a study of cytomegalovirus exposure and HLA in healthy donors. Some clones are missing from TCRdb's copy, which holds only in-frame ones; the method was immunoSEQ multiplex PCR. The sample consists of around 230,000 clones, roughly 79% of them appearing once. The sample was PBMCs. The receptors stem from a male donor in good health and CMV-seronegative. CDR3s include the opening cysteine and the closing phenylalanine or tryptophan. Fields, in order: D gene, clone size, J gene, V gene, CDR3 protein, CDR3 DNA. The D gene is left open where the match is weak. Size is omitted from some rows. Given values are once, few, many or a class for expanded clones.

. once TRBJ2-5 TRBV9 CASSEGWLGGTGDKETQYF TGTGCCAGCAGCGAGGGGTGGCTCGGGGGGACAGGCGACAAAGAGACCCAGTACTTC
TRBD1 . TRBJ2-7 TRBV19 CASSTTGVYEQYF TGTGCCAGTAGCACGACAGGGGTGTACGAGCAGTACTTC
. . TRBJ1-5 TRBV28 CASRSSPEGLRQPQHF TGTGCCAGCAGATCCTCCCCGGAGGGATTGAGGCAGCCCCAGCATTTT
TRBD1 . TRBJ1-1 TRBV9 CASSPTRGDNPMNTEAFF TGTGCCAGCAGCCCTACCAGGGGGGACAACCCCATGAACACTGAAGCTTTCTTT
TRBD1 . TRBJ1-3 TRBV29-1 CSVGQGSGNTIYF TGCAGCGTTGGACAGGGCTCTGGAAACACCATATATTTT
TRBD1 . TRBJ1-1 TRBV7-2 CASSEGDRGRTEAFF TGTGCCAGCAGCGAGGGGGACAGGGGTAGGACTGAAGCTTTCTTT
. . TRBJ1-5 TRBV2 CASSKGGLNSNQPQHF TGTGCCAGCAGTAAGGGAGGCCTTAATAGCAATCAGCCCCAGCATTTT
. . TRBJ1-2 TRBV7-9 CASSLGTDYTF TGTGCCAGCAGCTTAGGGACAGACTACACCTTC
. few TRBJ2-2 TRBV7-9 CASSPRGTGELFF TGTGCCAGCAGCCCCCGGGGTACCGGGGAGCTGTTTTTT
TRBD1 . TRBJ1-2 TRBV5-1 CASSLEGQGARGYTF TGCGCCAGCAGCTTGGAGGGACAGGGGGCAAGAGGCTACACCTTC
TRBD1 . TRBJ1-2 TRBV5-1 CASSSTTGGGGYTF TGCGCCAGCAGCAGTACGACAGGGGGAGGTGGCTACACCTTC
. . TRBJ2-7 TRBV5-4 CASSSPKGAGYEQYF TGTGCCAGCAGCTCCCCGAAGGGCGCGGGCTACGAGCAGTACTTC
. few TRBJ1-5 TRBV28 CASSLGGRQAQPQHF TGTGCCAGCAGTTTGGGGGGGCGGCAGGCTCAGCCCCAGCATTTT
. . TRBJ2-7 TRBV14 CASSPWTSPGSYEQYF TGTGCCAGCAGCCCATGGACTTCCCCGGGGTCCTACGAGCAGTACTTC
TRBD2 . TRBJ2-1 TRBV4-3 CASSQESLAGNNEQFF TGCGCCAGCAGCCAAGAGTCGCTAGCGGGGAACAATGAGCAGTTCTTC
TRBD1 . TRBJ2-5 TRBV6-1 CASRHRGEYRETQYF TGTGCCAGCAGGCACAGGGGTGAATACAGAGAGACCCAGTACTTC
. . TRBJ1-5 TRBV27 CAVSRGDGSNQPQHF TGTGCCGTATCCCGGGGAGACGGTAGCAATCAGCCCCAGCATTTT
. . TRBJ1-6 TRBV6-5 CASTVTPQPSSPLHF TGTGCCAGCACGGTAACCCCCCAGCCTAGTTCACCCCTCCACTTT
TRBD1 . TRBJ2-7 TRBV5-1 CASSLAGQGAYEQYF TGCGCCAGCAGCTTGGCGGGACAGGGCGCCTACGAGCAGTACTTC
TRBD1 . TRBJ1-1 TRBV5-5 CASSLTGGTEAFF TGTGCCAGCAGCCTCACAGGGGGGACTGAAGCTTTCTTT
. . TRBJ2-7 TRBV29-1 CSVNNLDRDYEQYF TGCAGCGTGAATAATTTGGACAGAGACTACGAGCAGTACTTC
TRBD2 . TRBJ2-7 TRBV7-9 CASSFELLAAIPYEQYF TGTGCCAGCAGCTTCGAATTACTAGCGGCGATCCCCTACGAGCAGTACTTC
TRBD2 few TRBJ2-2 TRBV6-4 CASRTSGVTGELFF TGTGCCAGCAGGACTAGCGGGGTCACCGGGGAGCTGTTTTTT
. . TRBJ2-6 TRBV29-1 CSVEDLRSGANVLTF TGCAGCGTTGAAGACCTCCGCTCTGGGGCCAACGTCCTGACTTTC
. once TRBJ1-2 TRBV28 CASSRLPASNYGYTF TGTGCCAGCAGCCGACTCCCGGCCTCTAACTATGGCTACACCTTC
. . TRBJ2-5 TRBV2 CASNPGITKTQYF TGTGCCAGCAACCCAGGGATCACAAAGACCCAGTACTTC
. . TRBJ2-7 TRBV7-9 CASSPSGGYEQYF TGTGCCAGCAGCCCCTCCGGGGGCTACGAGCAGTACTTC
. . TRBJ1-5 TRBV28 CASSLLGGNQPQHF TGTGCCAGCAGTTTATTAGGCGGGAATCAGCCCCAGCATTTT
. . TRBJ1-1 TRBV30 CAWSVPRGITEAFF TGTGCCTGGAGTGTACCTAGGGGAATCACTGAAGCCTTCTTT
. . TRBJ1-2 TRBV29-1 CSVDSTGGYTF TGCAGCGTGGACAGTACGGGAGGCTACACCTTC
. once TRBJ1-3 TRBV27 CASSKDEENSGNTIYF TGTGCCAGCAGTAAAGATGAGGAGAACTCTGGAAACACCATATATTTT
. . TRBJ2-3 TRBV27 CASSYGSRDTQYF TGTGCCAGCAGTTACGGGAGCAGGGATACGCAGTATTTT